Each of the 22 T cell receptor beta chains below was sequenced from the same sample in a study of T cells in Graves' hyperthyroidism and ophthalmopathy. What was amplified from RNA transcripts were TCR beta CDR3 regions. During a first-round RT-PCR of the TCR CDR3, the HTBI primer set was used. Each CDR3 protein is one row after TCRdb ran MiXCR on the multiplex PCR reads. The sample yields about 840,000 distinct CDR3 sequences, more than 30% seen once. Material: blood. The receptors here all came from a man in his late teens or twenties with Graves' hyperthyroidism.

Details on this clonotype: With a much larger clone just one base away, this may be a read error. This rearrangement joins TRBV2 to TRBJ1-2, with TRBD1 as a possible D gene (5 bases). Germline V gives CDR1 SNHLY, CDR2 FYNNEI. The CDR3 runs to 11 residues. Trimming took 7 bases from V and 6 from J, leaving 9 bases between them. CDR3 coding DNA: TGTGCCAGCACCCAAGGGGATGGCTACACCTTC. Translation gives CASTQGDGYTF.

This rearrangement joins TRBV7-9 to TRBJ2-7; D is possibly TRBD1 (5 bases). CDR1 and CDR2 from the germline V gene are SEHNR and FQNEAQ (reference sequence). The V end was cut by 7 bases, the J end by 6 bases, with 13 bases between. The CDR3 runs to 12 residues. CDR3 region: CASNLEGAEQYF. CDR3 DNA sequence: TGTGCCAGCAATTTAGAAGGGGCCGAGCAGTACTTC. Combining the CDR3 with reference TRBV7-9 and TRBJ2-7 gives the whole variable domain DTGVSQNPRHKITKRGQNVTFRCDPISEHNRLYWYRQTLGQGPEFLTYFQNEAQLEKSRLLSDRFSAERPKGSFSTLEIQRTEQGDSAMYLCASNLEGAEQYFGPGTRLTVT.

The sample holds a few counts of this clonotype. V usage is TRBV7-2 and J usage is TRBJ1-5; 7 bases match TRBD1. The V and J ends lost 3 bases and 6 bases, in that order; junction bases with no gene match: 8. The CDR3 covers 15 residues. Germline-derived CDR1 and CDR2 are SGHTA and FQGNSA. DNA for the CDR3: TGTGCCAGCAGCTTGGGACAGCCCGGTAGTCAGCCCCAGCATTTT. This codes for CASSLGQPGSQPQHF.

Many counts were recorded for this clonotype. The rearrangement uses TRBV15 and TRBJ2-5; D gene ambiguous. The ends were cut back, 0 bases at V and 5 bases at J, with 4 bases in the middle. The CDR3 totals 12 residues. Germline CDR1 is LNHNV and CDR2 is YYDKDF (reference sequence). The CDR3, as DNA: TGTGCCACCAGCAGAGATCGGGAGACCCAGTACTTC. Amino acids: CATSRDRETQYF. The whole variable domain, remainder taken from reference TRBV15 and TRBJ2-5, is DAMVIQNPRYQVTQFGKPVTLSCSQTLNHNVMYWYQQKSSQAPKLLFHYYDKDFNNEADTPDNFQSRRPNTSFCFLDIRSPGLGDTAMYLCATSRDRETQYFGPGTRLLVL.

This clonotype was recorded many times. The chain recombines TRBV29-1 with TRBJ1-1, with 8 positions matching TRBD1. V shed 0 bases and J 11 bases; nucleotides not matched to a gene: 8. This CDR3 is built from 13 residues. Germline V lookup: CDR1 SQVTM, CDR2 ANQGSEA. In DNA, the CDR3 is TGCAGCGTTGAAGAAACGACAGGGGCCCTCGCTTTCTTT. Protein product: CSVEETTGALAFF.

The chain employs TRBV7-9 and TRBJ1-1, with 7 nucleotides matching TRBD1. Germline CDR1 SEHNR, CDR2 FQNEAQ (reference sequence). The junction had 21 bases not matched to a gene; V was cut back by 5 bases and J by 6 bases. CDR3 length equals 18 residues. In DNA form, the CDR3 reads TGTGCCAGCAGCACACCAAAGGGCCAGGGGGGGCCTTACGCTGAAGCTTTCTTT. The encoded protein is CASSTPKGQGGPYAEAFF.

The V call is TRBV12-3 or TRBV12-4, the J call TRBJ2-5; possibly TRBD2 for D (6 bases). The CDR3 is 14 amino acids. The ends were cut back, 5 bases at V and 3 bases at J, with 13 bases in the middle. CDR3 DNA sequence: TGTGCCAGCAGTCCCAGTGGGGGGAAAGAGACCCAGTACTTC. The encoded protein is CASSPSGGKETQYF.

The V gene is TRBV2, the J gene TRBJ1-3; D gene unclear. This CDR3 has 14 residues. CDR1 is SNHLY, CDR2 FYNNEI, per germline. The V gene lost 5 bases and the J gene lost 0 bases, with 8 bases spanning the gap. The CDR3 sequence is CASSPMISGNTIYF. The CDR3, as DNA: TGTGCCAGCAGTCCAATGATCTCTGGAAACACCATATATTTT.

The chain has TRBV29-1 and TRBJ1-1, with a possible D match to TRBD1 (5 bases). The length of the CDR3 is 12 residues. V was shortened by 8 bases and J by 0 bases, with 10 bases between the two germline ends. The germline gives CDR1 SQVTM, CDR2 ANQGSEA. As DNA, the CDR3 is TGCAGCTTACAGGATTTGAACACTGAAGCTTTCTTT. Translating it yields CSLQDLNTEAFF. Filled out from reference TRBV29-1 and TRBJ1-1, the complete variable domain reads SAVISQKPSRDICQRGTSLTIQCQVDSQVTMMFWYRQQPGQSLTLIATANQGSEATYESGFVIDKFPISRPNLTFSTLTVSNMSPEDSSIYLCSLQDLNTEAFFGQGTRLTVV.

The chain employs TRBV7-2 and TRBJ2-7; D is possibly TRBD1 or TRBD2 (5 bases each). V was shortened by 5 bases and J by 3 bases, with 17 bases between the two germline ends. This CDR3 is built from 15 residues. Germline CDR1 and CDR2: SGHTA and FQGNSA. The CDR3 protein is CASSEGPRINYEQYF. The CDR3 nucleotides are TGTGCCAGCAGCGAGGGACCGCGAATAAACTACGAGCAGTACTTC.

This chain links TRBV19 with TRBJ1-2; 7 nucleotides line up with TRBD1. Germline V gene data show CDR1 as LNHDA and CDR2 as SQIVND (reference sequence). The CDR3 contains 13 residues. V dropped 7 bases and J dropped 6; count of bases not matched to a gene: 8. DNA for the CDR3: TGTGCCAGTACGGCAGGGGGTAAGGATGGCTACACCTTC. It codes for CASTAGGKDGYTF.

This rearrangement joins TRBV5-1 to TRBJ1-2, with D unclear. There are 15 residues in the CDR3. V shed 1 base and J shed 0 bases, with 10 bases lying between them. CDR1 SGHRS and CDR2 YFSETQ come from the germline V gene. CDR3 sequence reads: CASSLSASSNYGYTF. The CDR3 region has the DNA TGCGCCAGCAGCTTGTCGGCCAGCTCTAACTATGGCTACACCTTC.

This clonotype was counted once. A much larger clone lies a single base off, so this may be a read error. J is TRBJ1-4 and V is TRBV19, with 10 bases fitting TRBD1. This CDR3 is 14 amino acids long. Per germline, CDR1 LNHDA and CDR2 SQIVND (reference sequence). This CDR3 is CTSRTGQGTEKLFF. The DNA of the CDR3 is TGTACCAGTAGGACGGGACAGGGGACTGAAAAACTGTTTTTT.

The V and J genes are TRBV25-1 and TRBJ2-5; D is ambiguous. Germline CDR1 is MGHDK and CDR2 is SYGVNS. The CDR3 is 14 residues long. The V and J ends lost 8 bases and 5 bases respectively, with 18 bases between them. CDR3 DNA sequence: TGTGCCAGCGTTGTGGTAGCTTTGACGGAGACCCAGTACTTC. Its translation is CASVVVALTETQYF.

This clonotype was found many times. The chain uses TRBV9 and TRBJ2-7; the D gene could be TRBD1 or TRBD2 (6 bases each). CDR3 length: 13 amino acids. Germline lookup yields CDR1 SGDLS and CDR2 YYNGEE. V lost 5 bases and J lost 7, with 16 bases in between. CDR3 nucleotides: TGTGCCAGCAGTGCCCCAGTAGGGGGGGAGCAGTACTTC. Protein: CASSAPVGGEQYF.

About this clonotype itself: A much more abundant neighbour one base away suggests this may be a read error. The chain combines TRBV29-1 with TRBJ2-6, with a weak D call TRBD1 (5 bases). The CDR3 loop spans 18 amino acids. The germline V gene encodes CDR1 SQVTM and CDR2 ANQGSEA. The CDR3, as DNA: TGCAGCGCTGAAGACACAGGCGAATTCCTTTCTGGGGCCAACGTCCTGACTTTC. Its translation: CSAEDTGEFLSGANVLTF.

The CDR3 bases are TGCAGTGCTAGTGGGGGGACAGGCTACGAGCAGTACTTC. It translates to CSASGGTGYEQYF. V and J are TRBV20-1 and TRBJ2-7; 8 bases line up with TRBD1. The germline V gene encodes CDR1 DFQATT and CDR2 SNEGSKA (reference sequence). The V segment lost 3 bases and the J segment 3 bases; nucleotides outside the gene matches: 4. CDR3 size: 13 residues.

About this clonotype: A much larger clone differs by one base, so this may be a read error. CDR3 DNA: TGCGCCAGCCTCGACCCCACCAGCACTGAAACTTTCTTT. It encodes CASLDPTSTETFF. The chain recombines TRBV10-2 with TRBJ1-1, with D uncertain. The germline V gene encodes CDR1 WSHSY and CDR2 SAAADI. The CDR3 extends over 13 amino acids.

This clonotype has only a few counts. CDR3 region: CASSQDSGEDYGYTF. CDR3 nucleotide sequence: TGTGCCAGCAGCCAAGATTCAGGGGAGGACTATGGCTACACCTTC. The chain recombines TRBV7-9 with TRBJ1-2; possible D gene TRBD1, 6 bases. This CDR3 has 15 amino acids. The ends were cut back, 5 bases at V and 3 bases at J, with 16 bases in the middle. Germline V gene data show CDR1 as SEHNR and CDR2 as FQNEAQ (reference sequence).

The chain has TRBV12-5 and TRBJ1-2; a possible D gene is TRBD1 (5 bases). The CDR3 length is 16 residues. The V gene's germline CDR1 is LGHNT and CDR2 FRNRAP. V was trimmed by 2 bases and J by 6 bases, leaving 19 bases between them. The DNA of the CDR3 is TGTGCTAGTGGTTTGTTTCCCCTCAGGGAAGGGGATGGCTACACCTTC. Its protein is CASGLFPLREGDGYTF. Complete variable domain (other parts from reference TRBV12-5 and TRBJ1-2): DARVTQTPRHKVTEMGQEVTMRCQPILGHNTVFWYRQTMMQGLELLAYFRNRAPLDDSGMPKDRFSAEMPDATLATLKIQPSEPRDSAVYFCASGLFPLREGDGYTFGSGTRLTVV.

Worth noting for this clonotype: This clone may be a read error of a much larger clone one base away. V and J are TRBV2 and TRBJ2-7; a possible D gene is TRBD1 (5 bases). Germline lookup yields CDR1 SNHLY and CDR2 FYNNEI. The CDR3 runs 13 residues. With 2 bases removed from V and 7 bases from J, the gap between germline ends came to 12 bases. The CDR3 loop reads CASSENGYREQYF. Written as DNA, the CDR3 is TGTGCCAGCAGTGAAAATGGGTACAGGGAGCAGTACTTC.

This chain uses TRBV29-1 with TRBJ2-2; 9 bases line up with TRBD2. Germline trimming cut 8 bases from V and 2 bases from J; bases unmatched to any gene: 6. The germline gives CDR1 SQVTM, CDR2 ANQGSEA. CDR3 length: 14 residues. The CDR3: CSLRAGGNTGELFF. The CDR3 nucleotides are TGCAGCTTGAGAGCGGGAGGCAACACCGGGGAGCTGTTTTTT.